This TCR beta chain was recorded in a study of blood T cell repertoires in COVID-19. The CDR3 is 15 amino acids. CDR1 is SGDLS and CDR2 is YYNGEE in the germline V gene. J was trimmed by 2 bases and V by 1 base; bases with no gene match: 4. Produced via immunoSEQ multiplex PCR; TCRdb's table is partial and in-frame only. The table lists around 140,000 clones, 75% to 90% of them singletons. This TCR came from a man aged 45-65 years who had recovered from COVID-19. The chain uses TRBV9 and TRBJ2-5; TRBD2 aligns across 8 bases. Sequenced sample: peripheral blood. The CDR3 DNA is TGTGCCAGCAGCGTATCCAGCGGGAGACAAGAGACCCAGTACTTC. It specifies CASSVSSGRQETQYF.